Sequencing of this TCR beta chain was carried out in a study of neoadjuvant anti-PD-1 for oral cavity cancer. At the level of the study: Patients without progression received a fourth nivolumab dose around day 43, then surgical resection on days 50-56. Study-wide results and limits: Pretreatment Treg/Th17 ratio correlated inversely with post-treatment tumor clonality. Post-nivolumab, blood T cell clonality was significantly elevated in non-responders.

Blood libraries mostly used roughly 520 ng genomic DNA, six replicates each. Data came from immunoSEQ multiplex PCR; TCRdb stores just in-frame clones and leaves some out. The data hold fewer than 20,000 clones, with about 69% observed a single time. This clone came up a few times. Its specificity is unknown. This CDR3 has 14 amino acids. Trimming pared 2 bases from V and 4 bases from J, leaving 14 bases between. Germline CDR1 is GTSNPN and CDR2 is SVGIG (reference sequence). This receptor was obtained from a person aged 35-79 years with oral cavity squamous cell carcinoma. This rearrangement joins TRBV30 to TRBJ2-5; a weak D match, TRBD1 (5 bases). This material consisted of PBMCs, taken before nivolumab (anti-PD-1) treatment. The CDR3 region has the DNA TGTGCCTGGAGTACGTTGGGAAGGGGAGAGACCCAGTACTTC. Protein: CAWSTLGRGETQYF.